The clone carrying this TCR beta chain was found a few times. The CDR3 loop spans 14 amino acids. CDR1 is SGHTA and CDR2 is FQGTGA in the germline V gene. The V and J ends lost 3 bases and 4 bases respectively, with 11 bases between them. Through a sample-barcoded 5' primer and a J-beta primer mix, a second PCR was run for roughly 6 to 11 cycles. TCRdb reprocessed the 5' RACE reads with MiXCR, giving one entry per CDR3 protein. The table records 780,000 or so distinct CDR3 sequences, around 50% of them present only once. This specimen belongs to a study of blood T cells in healthy people across ages. The genes are TRBV7-3 and TRBJ2-3; D not certain. The sequenced sample consisted of blood. The TCR sequence derives from a man aged 40-49 years in good health. The DNA of the CDR3 is TGTGCCAGCAGCTTTAGGTCCTTGGCAGATACGCAGTATTTT. This encodes CASSFRSLADTQYF.